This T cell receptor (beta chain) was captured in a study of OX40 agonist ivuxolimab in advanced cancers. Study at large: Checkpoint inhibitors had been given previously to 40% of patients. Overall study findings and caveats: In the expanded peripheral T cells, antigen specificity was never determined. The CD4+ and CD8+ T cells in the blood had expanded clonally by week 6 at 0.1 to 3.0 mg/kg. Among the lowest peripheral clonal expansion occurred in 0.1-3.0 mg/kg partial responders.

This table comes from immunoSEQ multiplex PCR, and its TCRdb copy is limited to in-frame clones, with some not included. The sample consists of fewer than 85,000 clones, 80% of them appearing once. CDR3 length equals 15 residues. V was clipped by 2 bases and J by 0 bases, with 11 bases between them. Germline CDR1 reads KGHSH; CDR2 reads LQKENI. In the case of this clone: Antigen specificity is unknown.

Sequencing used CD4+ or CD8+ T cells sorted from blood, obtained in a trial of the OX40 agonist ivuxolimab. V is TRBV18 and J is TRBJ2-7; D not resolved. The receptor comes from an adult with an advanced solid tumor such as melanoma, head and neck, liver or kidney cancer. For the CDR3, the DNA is TGTGCCAGCTCACCAGGGGTAGCAGACTCCTACGAGCAGTACGTC. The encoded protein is CASSPGVADSYEQYV.